A selection of T cell receptor beta chains follows, all from one sample in a study of blood T cell repertoires in COVID-19. The repertoire was sequenced with immunoSEQ multiplex PCR; TCRdb's copy has only in-frame clones and lacks some. The sample has just under 20,000 clones, roughly 84% seen once; the top ten hold less than 35%. The specimen was peripheral blood. Receptors were obtained from a human donor with active COVID-19. The donor label of this sample is uncertain. CDR3s include the opening cysteine and the closing phenylalanine or tryptophan. A D gene is named only where the DNA matches it firmly. Where a row states a size, it is once, few, many or the class of an expanded clone; other rows omit it.

size: -; D: TRBD2; J: TRBJ2-2; V: TRBV9; DNA: TGTGCCAGCAGCCCTATAGCGGGGGGCAACACCGGGGAGCTGTTTTTT; CDR3: CASSPIAGGNTGELFF
size: -; D: TRBD1; J: TRBJ2-3; V: TRBV2; DNA: TGTGCCAGCAGGAGGCGGACAGGGGGCACAGATACGCAGTATTTT; CDR3: CASRRRTGGTDTQYF
size: -; D: TRBD2; J: TRBJ2-5; V: TRBV4-3; DNA: TGCGCCAGCAGCCAAGATTGGGGCCCAAAGGGGACTACCCAAGAGACCCAGTACTTC; CDR3: CASSQDWGPKGTTQETQYF
size: -; D: TRBD1; J: TRBJ2-2; V: TRBV19; DNA: TGTGCCAGTAGTAGGGGGACAGGGGGGACCGGGGAGCTGTTTTTT; CDR3: CASSRGTGGTGELFF
size: once; D: TRBD2; J: TRBJ2-1; V: TRBV15; DNA: TGTGCCACCAGCATAGGGGCTAGCGGATCGAGCTCCTACAATGAGCAGTTCTTC; CDR3: CATSIGASGSSSYNEQFF
size: few; D: TRBD2; J: TRBJ2-2; V: TRBV7-3; DNA: TGTGCCAGCAGCTTCACTAGCGGGAACACCGGGGAGCTGTTTTTT; CDR3: CASSFTSGNTGELFF
size: once; D: -; J: TRBJ2-3; V: TRBV19; DNA: TGTGCCAGTAGTATAGGGGGAGGCGCAGATACGCAGTATTTT; CDR3: CASSIGGGADTQYF
size: -; D: TRBD1; J: TRBJ1-6; V: TRBV10-3; DNA: TGTGCCATCAGTGCCGGGACAGATCATTCACCCCTCCACTTT; CDR3: CAISAGTDHSPLHF
size: -; D: -; J: TRBJ1-1; V: TRBV5-1; DNA: TGCGCCAGCAGCGCCACAGGGAACACTGAAGCTTTCTTT; CDR3: CASSATGNTEAFF
size: once; D: -; J: TRBJ1-4; V: TRBV11-1; DNA: TGTGCCAGCAGCTTAAGCCCGACGGGGGATTCGCTGTTTTTT; CDR3: CASSLSPTGDSLFF
size: -; D: TRBD1; J: TRBJ2-4; V: TRBV19; DNA: TGTGCCAGTAGTGCCGACAGGGAATTCAACAACATTCAGTACTTC; CDR3: CASSADREFNNIQYF
size: -; D: -; J: TRBJ1-4; V: TRBV10-3; DNA: TGTGCCATCAGTGAGGTGGGGCAGGGCGGCCCAACTAATGAAAAACTGTTTTTT; CDR3: CAISEVGQGGPTNEKLFF
size: -; D: -; J: TRBJ2-2; V: TRBV19; DNA: TGTGCCAGTATGGGCACCGCGAACACCGGGGAGCTGTTTTTT; CDR3: CASMGTANTGELFF
size: once; D: TRBD1; J: TRBJ1-2; V: TRBV18; DNA: TGTGCCAGCTCACCCGGAGGGGGCTGGTATGGCTACACCTTC; CDR3: CASSPGGGWYGYTF
size: -; D: TRBD1; J: TRBJ1-1; V: TRBV18; DNA: TGTGCCAGCTCACCTGGTACAGGGGGATACACTGAAGCTTTCTTT; CDR3: CASSPGTGGYTEAFF
size: -; D: TRBD2; J: TRBJ2-3; V: TRBV6-5; DNA: TGTGCCAGCAGTTTCGGGGGGGGAACAGATACGCAGTATTTT; CDR3: CASSFGGGTDTQYF
size: -; D: TRBD1; J: TRBJ2-6; V: TRBV9; DNA: TGTGCCAGCAGCGGAGGGACAGGGCGCCGCTCTGGGGCCAACGTCCTGACTTTC; CDR3: CASSGGTGRRSGANVLTF
size: -; D: -; J: TRBJ1-1; V: TRBV2; DNA: TGTGCCAGCAGTGAAGAACAGCCAAACACTGAAGCTTTCTTT; CDR3: CASSEEQPNTEAFF
size: few; D: -; J: TRBJ2-3; V: TRBV18; DNA: TGTGCCAGCTCATCCTATGAACTAGGGTCAGATACGCAGTATTTT; CDR3: CASSSYELGSDTQYF
size: -; D: -; J: TRBJ2-3; V: TRBV14; DNA: TGTGCCAGCAGCCTCCGGGATACGCAGTATTTT; CDR3: CASSLRDTQYF
size: -; D: TRBD2; J: TRBJ2-3; V: TRBV29-1; DNA: TGCAGCGTGGACCTGGGACTAGCGGGGTTCATATCCACAGATACGCAGTATTTT; CDR3: CSVDLGLAGFISTDTQYF
size: -; D: TRBD1; J: TRBJ2-1; V: TRBV19; DNA: TGTGCCAGTAGTAAGGGACAGGGGACACCTTACCCCAATGAGCAGTTCTTC; CDR3: CASSKGQGTPYPNEQFF
size: once; D: -; J: TRBJ1-6; V: TRBV27; DNA: TGTGCCAGCAGTTTTTCCCAGGGGAATTCACCCCTCCACTTT; CDR3: CASSFSQGNSPLHF
size: -; D: TRBD2; J: TRBJ2-1; V: TRBV7-9; DNA: TGTGCCAGCAGCTTAGGGTTAAACCGCGGGGGGGCCCAAAATGAGCAGTTCTTC; CDR3: CASSLGLNRGGAQNEQFF
size: -; D: -; J: TRBJ2-3; V: TRBV28; DNA: TGTGCCAGCAGTTTCGGACGGGAGAGCACAGATACGCAGTATTTT; CDR3: CASSFGRESTDTQYF
size: -; D: -; J: TRBJ2-5; V: TRBV7-2; DNA: TGTGCCAGCAGCATCCAGGGTGGGGAGACCCAGTACTTC; CDR3: CASSIQGGETQYF
size: medium-sized; D: -; J: TRBJ2-3; V: TRBV20-1; DNA: TGCAGTGCTAGTGTGGGGGCGACTACAGAAGATACGCAGTATTTT; CDR3: CSASVGATTEDTQYF
size: -; D: TRBD2; J: TRBJ2-3; V: TRBV9; DNA: TGTGCCAGCAGCGCGACTAGCGGAAACACAGATACGCAGTATTTT; CDR3: CASSATSGNTDTQYF
size: -; D: -; J: TRBJ2-7; V: TRBV4-2; DNA: TGTGCCAGCAGCCAAGATCCCCCCTTTATGTTAGGGGCGCGGGAGCAGTACTTC; CDR3: CASSQDPPFMLGAREQYF
size: -; D: -; J: TRBJ2-1; V: TRBV6-2/TRBV6-3; DNA: TGTGCCAGCAGTCACCTATCGGGAGCGTTGTCAAATGAGCAGTTCTTC; CDR3: CASSHLSGALSNEQFF
size: -; D: -; J: TRBJ1-5; V: TRBV7-9; DNA: TGTGCCAGCAGCTTAGCGCTAAGCAATCAGCCCCAGCATTTT; CDR3: CASSLALSNQPQHF
size: -; D: -; J: TRBJ1-4; V: TRBV27; DNA: TGTGCCAGCAGTGGAACTACAGAGCCCGGGGGGGATGAAAAACTGTTTTTT; CDR3: CASSGTTEPGGDEKLFF
size: -; D: -; J: TRBJ1-2; V: TRBV5-4; DNA: TGTGCCAGCAGCGAAGACGGGTATGGCTACACCTTC; CDR3: CASSEDGYGYTF
size: -; D: -; J: TRBJ2-7; V: TRBV15; DNA: TGTGCCACCAGCAGAGATGAGGTCGGCCGCCAGTACTTC; CDR3: CATSRDEVGRQYF
size: -; D: TRBD2; J: TRBJ2-7; V: TRBV28; DNA: TGTGCCAGCAGTTTAAGTTGGCGGGGGGGCTCCTACGAGCAGTACTTC; CDR3: CASSLSWRGGSYEQYF
size: few; D: TRBD2; J: TRBJ2-1; V: TRBV2; DNA: TGTGCCAGCAGGACGGCGGGAGGACTATTATACAATGAGCAGTTCTTC; CDR3: CASRTAGGLLYNEQFF
size: -; D: TRBD1; J: TRBJ1-6; V: TRBV12-3/TRBV12-4; DNA: TGTGCCAGCAGAACAGGGGGCCATTCACCCCTCCACTTT; CDR3: CASRTGGHSPLHF
size: few; D: TRBD2; J: TRBJ2-1; V: TRBV3-1/TRBV3-2; DNA: TGTGCCAGTCGGCGGGGGGGCCTAAGTGGTGAGCAGTTCTTC; CDR3: CASRRGGLSGEQFF
size: -; D: TRBD1; J: TRBJ2-5; V: TRBV7-7; DNA: TGTGCTAGCAGCGGGTTAACAGGGGGCGAGACCCAGTACTTC; CDR3: CASSGLTGGETQYF
size: -; D: -; J: TRBJ2-3; V: TRBV6-1; DNA: TGTGCCAGCAGTGAACAACTAGCAGATACGCAGTATTTT; CDR3: CASSEQLADTQYF
size: -; D: -; J: TRBJ2-1; V: TRBV30; DNA: TGTGCCTGGAGTGGGATGGCGGGGCCTAACAATGAGCAGTTCTTC; CDR3: CAWSGMAGPNNEQFF
size: -; D: -; J: TRBJ1-2; V: TRBV3-1/TRBV3-2; DNA: TGTGCCAGCAGCCAAGATAGCAGGGGATATGGCTACACCTTC; CDR3: CASSQDSRGYGYTF
size: -; D: -; J: TRBJ2-7; V: TRBV5-6; DNA: TGTGCCAGCAGCTTGGACCAGCGAAACTACCGAGACTACGAGCAGTACTTC; CDR3: CASSLDQRNYRDYEQYF
size: few; D: -; J: TRBJ1-2; V: TRBV2; DNA: TGTGCCTGCCGCAGGGATGACTATGGCTACACCTTC; CDR3: CACRRDDYGYTF
size: -; D: -; J: TRBJ2-1; V: TRBV11-2; DNA: TGTGCCAGCAGCTTAACAGGGTCCGACTACAATGAGCAGTTCTTC; CDR3: CASSLTGSDYNEQFF
size: -; D: TRBD1; J: TRBJ2-3; V: TRBV6-6; DNA: TGTGCCAGCAGGCCGACAGGGAGTAGTTCCACAGATACGCAGTATTTT; CDR3: CASRPTGSSSTDTQYF
size: -; D: -; J: TRBJ1-6; V: TRBV5-1; DNA: TGCGCCAGCAGCTTCGAGGGTGTCCCAAATTCACCCCTCCACTTT; CDR3: CASSFEGVPNSPLHF
size: -; D: TRBD2; J: TRBJ2-1; V: TRBV28; DNA: TGTGCCAGCAGCGGAACCGCCGGGACTAGACACAATGAGCAGTTCTTC; CDR3: CASSGTAGTRHNEQFF
size: once; D: TRBD1; J: TRBJ2-3; V: TRBV24-1; DNA: TGTGCCACCAGCAGGGGCCGGACAGGGGGAGCGGGAGCGGGAACAGATACGCAGTATTTT; CDR3: CATSRGRTGGAGAGTDTQYF
size: -; D: TRBD1; J: TRBJ1-4; V: TRBV6-1; DNA: TGTGCCAGCAGTGATAGGGACAGATACGAAAAACTGTTTTTT; CDR3: CASSDRDRYEKLFF
size: once; D: -; J: TRBJ2-3; V: TRBV13; DNA: TGTGCCAGCAGCCTCGACATTTCAGATACGCAGTATTTT; CDR3: CASSLDISDTQYF
size: -; D: -; J: TRBJ2-6; V: TRBV5-6; DNA: TGTGCCAGCAGCTTGTTGTCAGGCTCTGGGGCCAACGTCCTGACTTTC; CDR3: CASSLLSGSGANVLTF
size: few; D: -; J: TRBJ1-1; V: TRBV6-5; DNA: TGTGCCAGCACCCCAACGGGAGGGGCTGAAGCTTTCTTT; CDR3: CASTPTGGAEAFF
size: once; D: -; J: TRBJ1-1; V: TRBV19; DNA: TGTGCCAGTACATGGGGGGTTAACACTGAAGCTTTCTTT; CDR3: CASTWGVNTEAFF
size: -; D: -; J: TRBJ1-2; V: TRBV6-1; DNA: TGTGCCAGCAGTGAGAGTCGGGGGGGTGGCTACACCTTC; CDR3: CASSESRGGGYTF
size: -; D: -; J: TRBJ1-2; V: TRBV3-1/TRBV3-2; DNA: TGTGCCAGCAGCCAAGGGACACTGGCTAACTATGGCTACACCTTC; CDR3: CASSQGTLANYGYTF
size: -; D: -; J: TRBJ1-3; V: TRBV11-3; DNA: TGTGCCAGCGGCGCCTGGATGGGATGGGGCCTGGACACCATATATTTT; CDR3: CASGAWMGWGLDTIYF
size: few; D: -; J: TRBJ1-6; V: TRBV30; DNA: TGTGCCTGGAGATCAGGGCCCTCTGGGCCCCTCCACTTT; CDR3: CAWRSGPSGPLHF
size: -; D: TRBD1; J: TRBJ1-1; V: TRBV13; DNA: TGTGCCAGCAGCTTAGGCGGGCAGGGGGCAGCTTTCTTT; CDR3: CASSLGGQGAAFF
size: -; D: TRBD1; J: TRBJ1-5; V: TRBV20-1; DNA: TGCAGTGCTAGTCCGGCAGGGGGCGCGGGGGTGAATGGGCCCCAGCATTTT; CDR3: CSASPAGGAGVNGPQHF